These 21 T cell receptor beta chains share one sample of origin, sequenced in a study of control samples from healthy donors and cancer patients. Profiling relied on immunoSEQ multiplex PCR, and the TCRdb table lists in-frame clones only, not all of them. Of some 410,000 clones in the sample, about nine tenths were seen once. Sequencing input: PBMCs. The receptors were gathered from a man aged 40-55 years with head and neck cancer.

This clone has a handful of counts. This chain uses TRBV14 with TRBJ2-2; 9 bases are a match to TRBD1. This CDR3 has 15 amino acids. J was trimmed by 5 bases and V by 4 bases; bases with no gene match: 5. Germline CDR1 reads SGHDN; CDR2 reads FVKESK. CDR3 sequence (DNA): TGTGCCAGCAGCCGAATACAGGGGGCAACCGGGGAGCTGTTTTTT. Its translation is CASSRIQGATGELFF.

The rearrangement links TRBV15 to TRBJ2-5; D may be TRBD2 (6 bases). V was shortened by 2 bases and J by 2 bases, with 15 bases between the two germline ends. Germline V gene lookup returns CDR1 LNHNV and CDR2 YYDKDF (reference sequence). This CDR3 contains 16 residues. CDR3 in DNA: TGTGCCACCAGCAGATCAGTTGGCGGGGCACAAGAGACCCAGTACTTC. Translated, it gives CATSRSVGGAQETQYF. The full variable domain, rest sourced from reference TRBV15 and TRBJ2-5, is DAMVIQNPRYQVTQFGKPVTLSCSQTLNHNVMYWYQQKSSQAPKLLFHYYDKDFNNEADTPDNFQSRRPNTSFCFLDIRSPGLGDTAMYLCATSRSVGGAQETQYFGPGTRLLVL.

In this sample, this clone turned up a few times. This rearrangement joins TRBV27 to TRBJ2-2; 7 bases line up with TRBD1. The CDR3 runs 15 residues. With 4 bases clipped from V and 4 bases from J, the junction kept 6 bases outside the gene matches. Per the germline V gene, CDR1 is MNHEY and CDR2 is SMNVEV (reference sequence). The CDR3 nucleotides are TGTGCCAGCAGTTCCGGGACAGCCCTCACCGGGGAGCTGTTTTTT. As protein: CASSSGTALTGELFF.

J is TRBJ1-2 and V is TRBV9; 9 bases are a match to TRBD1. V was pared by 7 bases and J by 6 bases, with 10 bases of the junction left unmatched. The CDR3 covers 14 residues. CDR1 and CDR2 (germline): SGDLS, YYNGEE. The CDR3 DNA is TGTGCCAGCTGGAGGGCGGACAGGGGCGATGGCTACACCTTC. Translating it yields CASWRADRGDGYTF.

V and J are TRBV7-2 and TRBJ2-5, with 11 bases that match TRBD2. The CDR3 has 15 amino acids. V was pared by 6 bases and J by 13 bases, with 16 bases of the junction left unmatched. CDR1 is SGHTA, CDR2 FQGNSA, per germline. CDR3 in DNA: TGTGCCAGCAGGCCTACTAGCGGGAGCGCTATGCGGGGGTACTTC. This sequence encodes CASRPTSGSAMRGYF.

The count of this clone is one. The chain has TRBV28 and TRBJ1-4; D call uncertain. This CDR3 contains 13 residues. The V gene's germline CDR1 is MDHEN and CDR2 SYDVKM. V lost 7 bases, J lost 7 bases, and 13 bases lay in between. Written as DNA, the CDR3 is TGTGCCAGCAAACGGTGGGTGACTGAAAAACTGTTTTTT. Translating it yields CASKRWVTEKLFF.

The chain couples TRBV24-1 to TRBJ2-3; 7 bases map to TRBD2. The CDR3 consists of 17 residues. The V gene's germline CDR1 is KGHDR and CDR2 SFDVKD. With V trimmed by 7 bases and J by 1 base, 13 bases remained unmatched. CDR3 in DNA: TGTGCCACCAGCATAACCGCGGGGGAGATGGGCACAGATACGCAGTATTTT. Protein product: CATSITAGEMGTDTQYF.

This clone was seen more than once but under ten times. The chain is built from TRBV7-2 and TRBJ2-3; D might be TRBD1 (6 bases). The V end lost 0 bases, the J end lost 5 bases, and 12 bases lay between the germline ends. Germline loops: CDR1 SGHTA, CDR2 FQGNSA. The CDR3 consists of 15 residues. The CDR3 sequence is CASSLAGAPIDTQYF. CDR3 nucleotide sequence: TGTGCCAGCAGCTTAGCGGGGGCGCCGATAGATACGCAGTATTTT.

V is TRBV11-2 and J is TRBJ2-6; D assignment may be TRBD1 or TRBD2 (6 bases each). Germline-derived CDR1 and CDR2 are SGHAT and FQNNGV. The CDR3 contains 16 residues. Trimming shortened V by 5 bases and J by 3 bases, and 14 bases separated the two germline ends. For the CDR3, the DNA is TGTGCCAGCAGCCCTGCCGGGGGCGGTGGGGCCAACGTCCTGACTTTC. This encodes CASSPAGGGGANVLTF.

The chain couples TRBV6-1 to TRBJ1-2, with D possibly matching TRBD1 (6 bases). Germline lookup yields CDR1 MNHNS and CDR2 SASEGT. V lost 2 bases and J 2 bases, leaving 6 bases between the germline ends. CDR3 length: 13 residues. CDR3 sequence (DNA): TGTGCCAGCAGTGAAACAGGGAACTATGGCTACACCTTC. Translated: CASSETGNYGYTF.

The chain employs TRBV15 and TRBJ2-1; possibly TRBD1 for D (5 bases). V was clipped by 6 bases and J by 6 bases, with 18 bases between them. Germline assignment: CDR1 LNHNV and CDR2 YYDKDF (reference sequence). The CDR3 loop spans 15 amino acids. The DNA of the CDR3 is TGTGCCACCAGGCCGGACATTTGGGCCTCCAATGAGCAGTTCTTC. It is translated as CATRPDIWASNEQFF.

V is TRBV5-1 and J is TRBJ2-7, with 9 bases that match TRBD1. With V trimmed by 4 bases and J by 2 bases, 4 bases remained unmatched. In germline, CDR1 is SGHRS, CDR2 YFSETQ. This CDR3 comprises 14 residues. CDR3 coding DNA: TGCGCCAGCAGCGCCCGGACAGGGGCCTACGAGCAGTACTTC. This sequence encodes CASSARTGAYEQYF.

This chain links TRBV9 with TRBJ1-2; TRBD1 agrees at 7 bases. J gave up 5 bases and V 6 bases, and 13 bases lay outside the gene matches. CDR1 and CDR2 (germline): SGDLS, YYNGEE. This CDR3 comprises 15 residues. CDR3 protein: CASKGVQDRRYGYTF. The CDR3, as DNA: TGTGCCAGCAAAGGGGTGCAGGACAGGAGGTATGGCTACACCTTC.

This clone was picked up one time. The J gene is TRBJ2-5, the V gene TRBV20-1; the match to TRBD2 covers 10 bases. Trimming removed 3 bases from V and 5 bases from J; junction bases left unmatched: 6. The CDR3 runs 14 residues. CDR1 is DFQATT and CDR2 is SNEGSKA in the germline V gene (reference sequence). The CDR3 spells CSASGTSDRETQYF. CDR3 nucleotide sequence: TGCAGTGCTAGTGGGACTAGCGACCGGGAGACCCAGTACTTC.

Written as DNA, the CDR3 is TGCAGTGCTAGTCTCGTGGGGGGGAGTCAGCCCCAGCATTTT. Its translation is CSASLVGGSQPQHF. This chain connects TRBV20-1 to TRBJ1-5; maybe TRBD1 (5 bases). This CDR3 is built from 14 residues. Germline assignment: CDR1 DFQATT and CDR2 SNEGSKA (reference sequence). The V gene lost 3 bases and the J gene lost 6 bases, with 15 bases spanning the gap.

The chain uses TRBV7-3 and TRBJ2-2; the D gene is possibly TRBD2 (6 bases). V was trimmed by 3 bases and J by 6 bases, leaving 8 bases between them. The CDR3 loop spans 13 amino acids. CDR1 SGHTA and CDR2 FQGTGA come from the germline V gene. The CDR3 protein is CASSLGGAGELFF. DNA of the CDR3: TGTGCCAGCAGCTTGGGGGGTGCCGGGGAGCTGTTTTTT.

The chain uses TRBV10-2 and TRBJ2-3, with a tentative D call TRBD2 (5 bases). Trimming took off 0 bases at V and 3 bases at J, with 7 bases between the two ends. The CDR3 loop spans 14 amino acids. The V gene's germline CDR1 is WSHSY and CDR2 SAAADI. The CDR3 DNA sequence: TGCGCCAGCAGTGAGTCGACGGGGACAGATACGCAGTATTTT. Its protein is CASSESTGTDTQYF.

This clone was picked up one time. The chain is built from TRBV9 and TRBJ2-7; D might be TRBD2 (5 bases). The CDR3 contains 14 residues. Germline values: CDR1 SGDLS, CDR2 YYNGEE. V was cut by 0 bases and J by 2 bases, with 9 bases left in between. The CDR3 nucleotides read TGTGCCAGCAGCGTAGAGACGGGGACCTACGAGCAGTACTTC. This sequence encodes CASSVETGTYEQYF.

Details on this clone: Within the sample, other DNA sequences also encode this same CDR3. CDR3 protein: CAWSPSYNEQFF. DNA for the CDR3: TGTGCCTGGAGTCCCTCTTACAATGAGCAGTTCTTC. V is TRBV30 and J is TRBJ2-1; the D is unclear. The CDR3 contains 12 residues. The germline gives CDR1 GTSNPN, CDR2 SVGIG (reference sequence). V dropped 2 bases and J dropped 4 bases, with 6 bases sitting between them.

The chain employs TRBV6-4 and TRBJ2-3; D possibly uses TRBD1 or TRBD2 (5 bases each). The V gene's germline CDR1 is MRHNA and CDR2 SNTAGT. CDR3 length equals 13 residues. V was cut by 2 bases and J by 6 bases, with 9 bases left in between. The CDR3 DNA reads TGTGCCAGCAGTGACCGTTGGGGGGATACGCAGTATTTT. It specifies CASSDRWGDTQYF.

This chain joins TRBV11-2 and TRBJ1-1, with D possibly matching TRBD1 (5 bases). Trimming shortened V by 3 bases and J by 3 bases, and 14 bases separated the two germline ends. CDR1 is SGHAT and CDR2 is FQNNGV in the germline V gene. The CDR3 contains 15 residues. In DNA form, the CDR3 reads TGTGCCAGCAGCTTGTTGTGGGGCGCTTACACTGAAGCTTTCTTT. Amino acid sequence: CASSLLWGAYTEAFF.